This T cell receptor beta chain was identified during a study of cytomegalovirus exposure and HLA in healthy donors. Study in general: Of all 398 donors who were genotyped, 80% to 85% belonged to the Caucasian-associated ancestry cluster.

V shed 4 bases and J 7 bases; nucleotides not matched to a gene: 5. This CDR3 comprises 16 residues. CDR1 is MGHRA, CDR2 YSYEKL, per germline. The PCR made use of 60 Vbeta and 13 Jbeta primers. Assay used: immunoSEQ multiplex PCR; TCRdb lists only in-frame clones, some missing. The data show 200,000 or so clones, more than 65% seen once. Healthy bone marrow donors made up the donor group. This clone has just a few counts. This rearrangement joins TRBV4-1 to TRBJ2-1; 15 bases line up with TRBD2. Source material: PBMCs. The sequence was collected from a man between 18 and 35 years old in good health and CMV-seronegative. The CDR3 reads CASSPGTSGRRNEQFF. The CDR3 DNA sequence: TGCGCCAGCAGCCCGGGGACTAGCGGGAGGAGGAATGAGCAGTTCTTC.